Given below is one T cell receptor beta chain in context. Its antigen is still unknown. The data originate from a study of identical twins. Points from the study as a whole: Zero-insertion findings could be partly confounded by invariant cells (MAIT and iNKT cells). Models underestimated out-of-frame TCR alpha sharing in monozygotic twins. Insertions were fewer in abundant cord blood beta clonotypes, whereas memory repertoires showed none of this pattern.

Losses at the gene ends were 1 base for V and 6 bases for J; bases not matched to a gene: 4. The CDR3 is 16 residues long. A universal primer site was incorporated via template switching, and the cDNA contained unique molecular identifiers. TCRdb re-derived calls from the 5' RACE reads in MiXCR, one entry per CDR3 protein. Here the sample spans 1.5 million to 2 million distinct CDR3 sequences, around 33% being singletons. The source is a newborn girl in good health. V and J are TRBV12-3 or TRBV12-4 and TRBJ2-2, with 11 bases fitting TRBD2. Sequences were obtained from cord blood. The CDR3 loop is CASSLGVAGGPGELFF. The DNA of the CDR3 is TGTGCCAGCAGTTTAGGCGTAGCGGGGGGGCCCGGGGAGCTGTTTTTT.